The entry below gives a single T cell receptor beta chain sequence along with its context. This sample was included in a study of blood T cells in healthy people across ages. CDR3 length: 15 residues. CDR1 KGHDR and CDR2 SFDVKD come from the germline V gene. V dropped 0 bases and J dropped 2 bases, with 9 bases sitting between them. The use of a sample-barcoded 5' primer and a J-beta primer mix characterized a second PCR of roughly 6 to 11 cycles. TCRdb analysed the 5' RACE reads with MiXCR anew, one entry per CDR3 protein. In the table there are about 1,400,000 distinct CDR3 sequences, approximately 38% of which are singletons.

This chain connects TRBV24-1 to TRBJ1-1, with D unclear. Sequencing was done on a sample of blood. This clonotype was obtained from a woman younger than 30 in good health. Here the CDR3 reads CATSDLGRKNTEAFF. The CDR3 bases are TGTGCCACCAGTGATTTGGGCAGAAAAAACACTGAAGCTTTCTTT.